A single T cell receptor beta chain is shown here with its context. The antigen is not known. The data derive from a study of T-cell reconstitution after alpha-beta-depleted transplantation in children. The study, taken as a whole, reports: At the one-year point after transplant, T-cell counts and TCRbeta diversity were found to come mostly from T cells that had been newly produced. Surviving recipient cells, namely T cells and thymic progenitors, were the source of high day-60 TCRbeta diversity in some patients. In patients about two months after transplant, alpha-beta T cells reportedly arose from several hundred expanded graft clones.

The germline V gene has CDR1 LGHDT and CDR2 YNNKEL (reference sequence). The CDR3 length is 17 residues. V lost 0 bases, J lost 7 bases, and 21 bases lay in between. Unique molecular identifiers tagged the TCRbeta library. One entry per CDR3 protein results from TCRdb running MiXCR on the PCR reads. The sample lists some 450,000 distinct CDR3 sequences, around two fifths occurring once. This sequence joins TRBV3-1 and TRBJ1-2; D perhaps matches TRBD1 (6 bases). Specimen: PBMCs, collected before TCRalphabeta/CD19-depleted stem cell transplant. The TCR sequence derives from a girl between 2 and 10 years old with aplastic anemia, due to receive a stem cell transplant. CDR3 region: CASSQEIGQTITFGYTF. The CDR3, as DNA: TGTGCCAGCAGCCAAGAAATAGGACAGACCATTACTTTTGGCTACACCTTC.